The text below deals with one T cell receptor beta chain. Looked up from germline, CDR1 is MGHRA and CDR2 is YSYEKL. The CDR3 sequence is 16 residues long. V lost 0 bases and J lost 5, with 15 bases in between. The data were obtained in a study of blood T cell repertoires in COVID-19. Study summary: Some COVID-19 samples were acute and others convalescent; all came from the United States, Italy and Spain. PBMCs, B-cell-depleted T cells, or T cells provided the cDNA or gDNA that made up the material.

Original handling: Amplified reference gene primers provided the basis for estimating nucleated cell counts. Method: immunoSEQ multiplex PCR; TCRdb's copy keeps in-frame clones and lacks some. The D gene and trimming were derived from the DNA, and the V and J assignments and clone size from that table. The sample holds roughly 260,000 clones, about 88% seen once. V is TRBV4-1 and J is TRBJ2-3; no clear D. The sample consisted of peripheral blood. The origin of this receptor is a woman between 35 and 50 years old who had recovered from COVID-19. CDR3 DNA sequence: TGCGCCAGCAGCCAAGATGGGCCCCAGGTCCGAGATACGCAGTATTTT. Its protein product is CASSQDGPQVRDTQYF.